Below are 20 T cell receptor beta chains sequenced from a single sample in a study of shared clonotypes between healthy human individuals. This table comes from immunoSEQ multiplex PCR, and its TCRdb copy is limited to in-frame clones, with some not included. The sample has over a million clones, roughly 96% seen once. Sequences were obtained from naive CD4+ T cells sorted from blood. Subset described: CD45RA+ positively selected. The receptors stem from a man younger than 45 in good health.

The gene calls are TRBV7-2 and TRBJ1-5; D call uncertain. V was pared by 5 bases and J by 0 bases, with 8 bases between. Germline CDR1 is SGHTA and CDR2 is FQGNSA. The CDR3 length is 14 residues. For the CDR3, the DNA is TGTGCCAGCAGCCCGACAAATAGCAATCAGCCCCAGCATTTT. It yields the protein CASSPTNSNQPQHF. The full variable domain, its missing parts supplied by reference TRBV7-2 and TRBJ1-5, is GAGVSQSPSNKVTEKGKDVELRCDPISGHTALYWYRQSLGQGLEFLIYFQGNSAPDKSGLPSDRFSAERTGGSVSTLTIQRTQQEDSAVYLCASSPTNSNQPQHFGDGTRLSIL.

The rearrangement joins TRBV5-1 to TRBJ2-2, with a possible D match to TRBD1 (5 bases). Germline V gene lookup returns CDR1 SGHRS and CDR2 YFSETQ. This CDR3 has 12 amino acids. V was cut by 1 base and J by 7 bases, with 5 bases left in between. The CDR3 bases are TGCGCCAGCAGCTTGAGGGGCGGGGAGCTGTTTTTT. This gives the protein CASSLRGGELFF.

V and J are TRBV30 and TRBJ1-2; possible D gene TRBD1, 5 bases. The V gene's germline CDR1 is GTSNPN and CDR2 SVGIG (reference sequence). The CDR3 contains 12 residues. Trimming cost V 2 bases and J 3 bases, with 7 bases left between them. In nucleotides, the CDR3 is TGTGCCTGGAGTACAGGAGACTATGGCTACACCTTC. It is translated as CAWSTGDYGYTF.

The chain carries TRBV7-6 and TRBJ1-4, with 8 bases aligning to TRBD1. This CDR3 is 15 amino acids long. CDR1 is SGHVS, CDR2 FNYEAQ, per germline. V trimming: 5 bases; J trimming: 8 bases; junction bases outside the gene matches: 10. CDR3 coding DNA: TGTGCCAGCAGCGCGAGGACAGGGCTGGGGGAAAAACTGTTTTTT. Translation: CASSARTGLGEKLFF.

The rearrangement joins TRBV7-6 to TRBJ2-5; TRBD2 matches 11 bases. Per germline, CDR1 SGHVS and CDR2 FNYEAQ. V was clipped by 5 bases and J by 1 base; unmatched bases: 9. CDR3 length equals 17 residues. CDR3 in DNA: TGTGCCAGCAGCGTATTTCTAGCGGGAGGAACCCAAGAGACCCAGTACTTC. Residues: CASSVFLAGGTQETQYF.

The chain joins TRBV2 to TRBJ2-2, with 8 bases aligning to TRBD2. Looked up from germline, CDR1 is SNHLY and CDR2 is FYNNEI. The CDR3 spans 15 residues. V gave up 9 bases and J gave up 2 bases; unmatched junction bases: 8. Here the CDR3 reads CASSRVAGNTGELFF. The CDR3 DNA reads as TGTGCCAGTTCAAGGGTAGCGGGAAACACCGGGGAGCTGTTTTTT.

The genes are TRBV7-2 and TRBJ2-1, with 9 bases fitting TRBD2. Germline V gene sequence: CDR1 SGHTA, CDR2 FQGNSA. J gave up 12 bases and V 5 bases, and 17 bases lay outside the gene matches. This CDR3 contains 16 residues. The CDR3 DNA sequence: TGTGCCAGCAGCCGAGAAATCAGACTAGCGGCCAATAGGCAGTTCTTC. As protein: CASSREIRLAANRQFF.

The chain carries TRBV7-2 and TRBJ1-1; D is ambiguous. V was clipped by 0 bases and J by 1 base, with 9 bases between them. The CDR3 has 15 amino acids. Germline V gives CDR1 SGHTA, CDR2 FQGNSA. CDR3 nucleotide sequence: TGTGCCAGCAGCTTAGCCTGGCGGGGGAACACTGAAGCTTTCTTT. As protein: CASSLAWRGNTEAFF.

This sequence joins TRBV19 and TRBJ2-1; 14 bases agree with TRBD2. The CDR3 spans 16 residues. Trimming took 4 bases from V and 8 from J; bases not matched to a gene: 7. The germline gives CDR1 LNHDA, CDR2 SQIVND (reference sequence). CDR3 coding DNA: TGTGCCAGTAGTACGGGACTAGCGGGAGTAGGGTATGAGCAGTTCTTC. As protein: CASSTGLAGVGYEQFF.

The V and J genes are TRBV6-1 and TRBJ1-5; 9 bases are a match to TRBD1. Trimming cost V 6 bases and J 4 bases; bases outside gene matches: 7. CDR3 length: 15 amino acids. Germline CDR1 and CDR2: MNHNS and SASEGT. For the CDR3, the DNA is TGTGCCAGCAGGTGGGGACAGGGCTTTAATCAGCCCCAGCATTTT. It translates to CASRWGQGFNQPQHF.

The chain is built from TRBV5-1 and TRBJ2-1, with 11 bases fitting TRBD2. Trimming removed 2 bases from V and 6 bases from J; junction bases left unmatched: 7. The CDR3 sequence is 16 residues long. Per germline, CDR1 SGHRS and CDR2 YFSETQ. CDR3 coding DNA: TGCGCCAGCAGCTTCAACATAGCGGGAGGGGGCAATGAGCAGTTCTTC. It translates to CASSFNIAGGGNEQFF.

The gene calls are TRBV25-1 and TRBJ2-1; TRBD2 matches at 12 bases. Germline V gene sequence: CDR1 MGHDK, CDR2 SYGVNS. V trimming: 6 bases; J trimming: 7 bases; junction bases outside the gene matches: 1. The CDR3 contains 13 residues. The CDR3 reads CASRTSGSNEQFF. In nucleotides, the CDR3 is TGTGCCAGCAGGACTAGCGGGAGTAATGAGCAGTTCTTC.

J is TRBJ2-1 and V is TRBV5-1, with D unresolved. CDR1 SGHRS and CDR2 YFSETQ come from the germline V gene. CDR3 length: 14 amino acids. V dropped 1 base and J dropped 8 bases, with 13 bases sitting between them. The chain's CDR3 is CASSLMGSGDEQFF. CDR3 nucleotide sequence: TGCGCCAGCAGCTTGATGGGGTCCGGCGATGAGCAGTTCTTC.

The genes are TRBV4-1 and TRBJ2-3; 12 bases are shared with TRBD2. J was trimmed by 2 bases and V by 4 bases; bases with no gene match: 13. This CDR3 is 19 amino acids long. Looked up from germline, CDR1 is MGHRA and CDR2 is YSYEKL. The CDR3 nucleotides are TGCGCCAGCAGCCCATTACTAGCGGGAGGACCAAAAGACACAGATACGCAGTATTTT. This sequence encodes CASSPLLAGGPKDTDTQYF.

The chain carries TRBV5-1 and TRBJ2-5; TRBD2 might be the D (6 bases). The CDR3 extends over 14 amino acids. Germline V gene data show CDR1 as SGHRS and CDR2 as YFSETQ. Trimming removed 2 bases at V and 5 bases at J, with 13 bases between. Written as DNA, the CDR3 is TGCGCCAGCAGCTTCCTGACTAGGCCGGAGACCCAGTACTTC. It specifies CASSFLTRPETQYF.

Notes on this clone: Germline and junction disagree at one end, which may indicate a read error. This chain uses TRBV7-9 with TRBJ2-1; 10 bases fit TRBD2. The CDR3 has 12 amino acids. From germline, CDR1 is SEHNR and CDR2 FQNEAQ (reference sequence). The CDR3 nucleotides are TGTGCCAGCAGCTTAGAGCTTAGCGGGAGGCTCTTC. Translating it yields CASSLELSGRLF.

V usage is TRBV6-4 and J usage is TRBJ2-2; TRBD1 matches at 10 bases. J lost 4 bases, V lost 4 bases, and 6 bases had no gene match. From germline, CDR1 is MRHNA and CDR2 SNTAGT. This CDR3 contains 16 residues. The CDR3, as DNA: TGTGCCAGCAGTGCACGGGGACAGGGGTTCACCGGGGAGCTGTTTTTT. This sequence encodes CASSARGQGFTGELFF.

The genes are TRBV5-4 and TRBJ2-1; 8 bases match TRBD1. The CDR3 has 18 amino acids. Germline V lookup: CDR1 SGHNT, CDR2 YYREEE (reference sequence). The V segment lost 0 bases and the J segment 6 bases; nucleotides outside the gene matches: 14. The CDR3, as DNA: TGTGCCAGCAGCTTGGGTGCCTGGCGTGGACAGGGCCCCAATGAGCAGTTCTTC. Its translation is CASSLGAWRGQGPNEQFF. The variable domain in full, with the rest retrieved from reference TRBV5-4 and TRBJ2-1, is ETGVTQSPTHLIKTRGQQVTLRCSSQSGHNTVSWYQQALGQGPQFIFQYYREEENGRGNFPPRFSGLQFPNYSSELNVNALELDDSALYLCASSLGAWRGQGPNEQFFGPGTRLTVL.

The chain has TRBV29-1 and TRBJ2-6, with D perhaps matching TRBD1 or TRBD2 (5 bases each). Deletions cut 7 bases from V and 0 bases from J, with 13 bases between. The CDR3 is made up of 15 amino acids. In germline, CDR1 is SQVTM, CDR2 ANQGSEA. In nucleotides, the CDR3 is TGCAGCGCCGGGACCGAAACCTCTGGGGCCAACGTCCTGACTTTC. It codes for CSAGTETSGANVLTF.

The count of this clone is one. The V call is TRBV18, the J call TRBJ1-1; 10 nucleotides align to TRBD1. Losses at the gene ends were 4 bases for V and 4 bases for J; bases not matched to a gene: 6. CDR3 length equals 15 residues. Germline assignment: CDR1 KGHSH and CDR2 LQKENI. The chain's CDR3 is CASSLKTGGVTEAFF. The CDR3 DNA reads TGTGCCAGCTCACTTAAGACAGGGGGCGTCACTGAAGCTTTCTTT.